This T cell receptor beta chain came from a study of response to subunit inactivated influenza vaccine. Study observations and caveats: Seasonal influenza vaccination, on each occasion, was suggested by the authors to recruit few new T cells.

TCRdb recomputed calls from the RT-PCR reads with MiXCR, one row per CDR3 protein. The table shows some 500,000 distinct CDR3 sequences, with more than 15% occurring only once. Turning to this clonotype: The antigen is undetermined.

This sample comprised CD4+ T cells sorted from PBMCs, obtained less than 30 months after vaccination. This TCR was recovered from a man in his fifties or sixties who received an inactivated influenza vaccine.

The chain's CDR3 is CAWSARGGTGGEKLFF. The CDR3 nucleotides are TGTGCCTGGAGTGCACGCGGGGGGACAGGGGGTGAAAAACTGTTTTTT. This chain joins TRBV30 and TRBJ1-4; 11 bases match TRBD1. J was trimmed by 7 bases and V by 1 base; bases with no gene match: 8. Germline lookup yields CDR1 GTSNPN and CDR2 SVGIG (reference sequence). The CDR3 extends over 16 amino acids. Full variable domain (outside the CDR3, taken from reference TRBV30 and TRBJ1-4): SQTIHQWPATLVQPVGSPLSLECTVEGTSNPNLYWYRQAAGRGLQLLFYSVGIGQISSEVPQNLSASRPQDRQFILSSKKLLLSDSGFYLCAWSARGGTGGEKLFFGSGTQLSVL.